These 6 T cell receptor beta chains came from one sample sequenced in a study of T cell repertoires in cytomegalovirus infection. Their target antigens are unknown. One entry per CDR3 protein results from TCRdb running MiXCR on the reads. The sample yields roughly 860,000 distinct CDR3 sequences, around a third seen once. The sample here was cultured CD8+ T cells from PBMCs, taken from culture after CMV antigen stimulation. The receptors originated from a human donor in good health (CMV status not recorded). Some clones in this sample may be carry-over from other donors' samples.

Only one count was recorded for this clonotype. This chain uses TRBV19 with TRBJ1-6; TRBD1 matches at 7 bases. Losses at the gene ends were 9 bases for V and 5 bases for J; bases not matched to a gene: 7. Germline V gives CDR1 LNHDA, CDR2 SQIVND (reference sequence). The CDR3 runs to 14 residues. In DNA form, the CDR3 reads TGTGCCAGCCGGGTGGGGACAGATAATTCACCCCTCCACTTT. Protein product: CASRVGTDNSPLHF.

The genes are TRBV6-6 and TRBJ1-5; weak D call: TRBD1 (5 bases). This CDR3 contains 16 residues. Per germline, CDR1 MNHNY and CDR2 SVGAGI (reference sequence). Trimming removed 0 bases at V and 0 bases at J, with 9 bases between. The CDR3 is CASSYSDSYSNQPQHF. The CDR3 DNA follows: TGTGCCAGCAGTTACTCAGACAGTTATAGCAATCAGCCCCAGCATTTT.

The CDR3 sequence is CASTLFLDGYTF. For the CDR3, the DNA is TGTGCCAGCACCCTCTTCCTCGATGGCTACACCTTC. The chain is built from TRBV7-9 and TRBJ1-2; D ambiguous. The germline gives CDR1 SEHNR, CDR2 FQNEAQ (reference sequence). This CDR3 contains 12 residues. V was clipped by 7 bases and J by 6 bases, with 12 bases between them.

This clonotype was seen just once. This rearrangement joins TRBV7-4 to TRBJ1-6; D gene ambiguous. Between the trimmed V and J ends, which lost 6 bases and 8 bases, there was a span of 17 bases. The CDR3 consists of 15 residues. CDR1 SGHVT and CDR2 SQSDAQ come from the germline V gene. CDR3 sequence reads: CASSQRPNQDSPLHF. CDR3 in DNA: TGTGCCAGCAGTCAGCGACCTAATCAGGATTCACCCCTCCACTTT.

This chain links TRBV12-5 with TRBJ1-2; D is undetermined. V was clipped by 1 base and J by 6 bases, with 9 bases between them. CDR3 length equals 13 residues. Germline CDR1 and CDR2: LGHNT and FRNRAP. The CDR3 DNA reads as TGTGCTAGTGGTTTGGCCAGCCTCGATGGCTACACCTTC. This encodes CASGLASLDGYTF.

This chain links TRBV6-6 with TRBJ1-4; D gene uncertain. V was trimmed by 5 bases and J by 4 bases, leaving 20 bases between them. The length of the CDR3 is 17 residues. The germline gives CDR1 MNHNY, CDR2 SVGAGI (reference sequence). The CDR3 loop reads CASSTYGLMGINEKLFF. The CDR3 region has the DNA TGTGCCAGCAGTACTTACGGCCTTATGGGGATTAATGAAAAACTGTTTTTT.